These T cell receptor beta chains were read from a single sample in a study of identifying expanded T cells in peripheral blood. Libraries were prepared by immunoSEQ multiplex PCR; TCRdb keeps only in-frame clonotypes and omits some of them. The top ten hold approximately 15% of the sample, which has about 53,000 clones, approximately 83% seen once. Material: blood. These receptors came from a person aged 18 to 70 in good health. Both conserved end residues are part of each CDR3. Some rows have no size entry. The others give once, few or many, or a class for an expanded clone.

v_gene	j_gene	abundance	CDR3aa
TRBV15	TRBJ2-5	.	CATSGMGGQYQETQYF
TRBV5-4	TRBJ2-7	.	CASSPGQGGYEQYF
TRBV11-3	TRBJ2-2	.	CASSLVGTSGIAGELFF
TRBV27	TRBJ2-7	once	CASRGLAYEQYF
TRBV6-5	TRBJ1-2	.	CASRPGQSYGYTF
TRBV19	TRBJ1-1	.	CASSRGNTEAFF
TRBV5-4	TRBJ2-6	.	CASSPGGAGANVLTF
TRBV21-1	TRBJ2-7	.	CASSKKSRKPGLAMYEQYF
TRBV6-1	TRBJ2-2	.	CASSLLSLTGELFF
TRBV6-5	TRBJ2-2	.	CASSYSKAGELFF
TRBV6-6	TRBJ1-1	.	CASSYGQGDTEAFF
TRBV11-3	TRBJ2-1	.	CASSLAGTYNEQFF
TRBV2	TRBJ2-5	.	CASRGSLSKETQYF
TRBV4-1	TRBJ1-1	.	CASSQGLRHWNTEAFF
TRBV25-1	TRBJ1-4	.	CASSEGRTLATNEKLFF
TRBV4-3	TRBJ1-2	.	CASSQEKVVGGYGYTF
TRBV7-2	TRBJ1-1	.	CASSSTGTRGTEAFF
TRBV18	TRBJ1-1	few	CASSPQGANTEAFF
TRBV28	TRBJ2-7	.	CASHSGGLSSYEQYF
TRBV7-2	TRBJ2-3	.	CASSATWTDTQYF
TRBV27	TRBJ2-3	.	CASSYEKWDTQYF
TRBV7-2	TRBJ2-6	.	CASSRYIWANVLTF
TRBV9	TRBJ1-1	.	CASSPTSNTEAFF
TRBV6-6	TRBJ1-5	.	CASSSDRGGQPQHF
TRBV6-6	TRBJ1-4	.	CASSLEQGSNEKLFF
TRBV5-3	TRBJ2-2	once	CARSPVRLVNTGELFF
TRBV25-1	TRBJ2-1	.	CASSGLGGGYEQFF
TRBV5-5	TRBJ1-2	.	CASSSPMTPNYGYTF
TRBV5-4	TRBJ2-2	.	CASSFNTGFNTGELFF
TRBV6-6	TRBJ2-1	.	CASSYSMRNEQFF
TRBV7-2	TRBJ2-3	.	CASNSGGNTQYF
TRBV7-8	TRBJ1-1	.	CASSLVEGMNTEAFF
TRBV5-4	TRBJ1-1	.	CASSLSRGNTEAFF
TRBV5-4	TRBJ2-7	.	CASSLAASGRYEQYF
TRBV15	TRBJ1-5	once	CATSRDYGGDQPQHF
TRBV9	TRBJ1-4	.	CASSPRGGSVTNEKLFF
TRBV12-5	TRBJ2-1	.	CASGGLAAAPNEQFF
TRBV23-1	TRBJ2-3	.	CASSQLKGFSADTQYF
TRBV7-9	TRBJ2-1	.	CASSSGTGWKFF
TRBV28	TRBJ2-5	.	CASHREGQETQYF
TRBV6-1	TRBJ2-5	.	CASSELGRRETQYF
TRBV7-9	TRBJ1-3	many	CASSPQGEANTIYF
TRBV6-5	TRBJ1-5	.	CASSYNSNQPQHF
TRBV7-9	TRBJ2-3	few	CASSPGLAGARTDTQYF
TRBV4-1	TRBJ2-7	few	CASSQEGHEQYF
TRBV11-2	TRBJ2-7	.	CASSRSPGYEQYF
TRBV5-4	TRBJ1-1	once	CASSLDPGQSNTEAFF
TRBV11-3	TRBJ2-7	.	CASSRKQTGAYEQYF